This note documents a single T cell receptor (beta chain) sequence. It has no known antigen specificity. Nothing much larger sits one base from this clone, and base qualities are not available. For sequencing of the TCRbeta CDR3 region, genomic DNA was extracted from the sorted cells. The immunoSEQ Assay was used to sequence the TCRbeta CDR3 regions. The immuneACCESS repertoire file appears here via TCRdb, limited to in-frame rearrangements. These files lack a portion of the clones; in checked studies, under half of the deficit traces to unresolved V genes, and the cause of the others is not known. This sample gives around 74,000 clones in total; just under 90% of them show up just once. The ten largest account for around 2.4% of the sample. This specimen belongs to a study of OX40 agonist ivuxolimab in advanced cancers. About the study as a whole: The costimulatory receptor OX40 (CD134) was targeted by ivuxolimab, a fully human IgG2 agonistic monoclonal antibody. Intravenous ivuxolimab was administered to patients every 2 weeks at six dose levels: 0.01, 0.1, 0.3, 1.5, 3 and 10 mg/kg. Of the roughly 51 dose-escalation patients, hepatocellular carcinoma was present in roughly 19, melanoma in some 15, renal cell carcinoma in 9 and head and neck cancer in 9. The dose-escalation cohort was 82.7% male with a mean age of approximately 59 years, ranging from roughly 23 to 90. Patients were allowed to have had prior anti-PD-1, anti-PD-L1 or anti-CTLA-4 therapy, and around 41% of the dose-escalation patients had previously received checkpoint inhibitors. Partial responses were achieved by three dose-escalation patients, of whom one had hepatocellular carcinoma and two had cutaneous melanoma. The purpose of peripheral TCRbeta sequencing was to test whether ivuxolimab changed TCR sequence diversity and led to clonal T-cell expansion. The paper covers the monotherapy dose-escalation part of the phase I ivuxolimab trial, which included N of about 51 patients.

The trial excluded patients who had a history of autoimmune disease or who were on systemic immunosuppression. Peripheral blood for TCR sequencing was collected from all dose cohorts at baseline, on cycle 4 day 1, and on cycle 7 day 1. The samples were taken from a phase I, first-in-human, multicenter, open-label dose-escalation trial of ivuxolimab. The trial enrolled adults with locally advanced or metastatic head and neck squamous cell, hepatocellular, melanoma or renal cell carcinoma. Before TCR sequencing, CD4+ and CD8+ T cells were separately sorted from peripheral blood. Taken from the germline V gene, the CDR1 and CDR2 loops are MGHRA and YSYEKL. The cysteine opens and the phenylalanine closes a CDR3 of 15 amino acids. Solely the CDR3 DNA is kept, with 45 bases framed from the first base. Germline trimming amounts to 4 bases on V and 3 bases on J, with 6 as the count of junction bases outside the gene matches.

The paper's findings and limits, for the study overall: Clonal expansion of both CD4+ and CD8+ blood T cells was observed from baseline to week 6 at doses 0.1 to 3.0 mg/kg. In the 0.1-3.0 mg/kg groups, partial responders were among the patients with the lowest normalized peripheral clonal expansion, particularly in CD8+ T cells. The antigen specificity of the clonally expanded peripheral T cells was not determined. Low levels of normalized T-cell clonal expansion were also seen in some nonresponding patients. After ivuxolimab, CD8+ T cells had more expanded clones than CD4+ T cells on average.

Material: CD4+ or CD8+ T cells sorted from blood, obtained in a trial of the OX40 agonist ivuxolimab. The sequence was collected from an adult with an advanced solid tumor such as melanoma, head and neck, liver or kidney cancer. The chain is made from TRBV4-1 and TRBJ2-5; a stretch of 9 junction bases matches TRBD1. The DNA reads TGCGCCAGCAGCCCTTATCGGGACAGGGAAGAGACCCAGTACTTC. Its protein product is CASSPYRDREETQYF.